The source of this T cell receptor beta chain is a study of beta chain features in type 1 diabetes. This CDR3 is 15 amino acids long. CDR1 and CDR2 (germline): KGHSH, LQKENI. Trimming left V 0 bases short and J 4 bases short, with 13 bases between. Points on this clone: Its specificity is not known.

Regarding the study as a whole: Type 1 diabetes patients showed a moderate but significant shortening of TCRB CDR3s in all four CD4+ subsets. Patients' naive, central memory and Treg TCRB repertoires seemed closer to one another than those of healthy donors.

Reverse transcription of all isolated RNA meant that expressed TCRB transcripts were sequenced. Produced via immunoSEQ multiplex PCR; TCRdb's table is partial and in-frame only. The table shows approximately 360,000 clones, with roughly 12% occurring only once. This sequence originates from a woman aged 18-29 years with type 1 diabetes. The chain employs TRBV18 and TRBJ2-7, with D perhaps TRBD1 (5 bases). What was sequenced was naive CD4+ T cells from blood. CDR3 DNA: TGTGCCAGCTCACCACCGTCCAGGGAAGGATACGAGCAGTACTTC. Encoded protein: CASSPPSREGYEQYF.